This TCR beta chain comes out of a study of shared clonotypes between healthy human individuals. In replicate PCRs of sorted subsets, around 0.2 ug DNA, roughly 27,000 T cell genomes, was used. In the authors' methods: ImmunoSEQ output held junction-only sequences without quality scores, so filtering differed. Clones were read by immunoSEQ multiplex PCR, and TCRdb kept only the in-frame ones, dropping some. V, J and clone size reflect that table, while D and trimming were determined from the DNA. The sample yields some 1 million clones, more than 60% seen once. The study drew all its donors from Caucasian adults living in Nashville, Tennessee. It was into CD45RA+ naive and CD45RA-negative memory subsets that the CD4+ cells were split. Trimming at V came to 3 bases and at J to 4 bases, leaving 6 bases not matched to a gene. Germline values: CDR1 MDHEN, CDR2 SYDVKM. The length of the CDR3 is 16 residues.

This clone was seen only a few times. This receptor was taken from a man aged 18 to 29 in good health. The chain is built from TRBV28 and TRBJ2-1; 10 bases fit TRBD2. The source material was memory CD4+ T cells sorted from blood. Specified subset: CD45RA-negative fraction. CDR3 nucleotide sequence: TGTGCCAGCAGTTTCCCCGGAGCGGGGGGGTACAATGAGCAGTTCTTC. Protein product: CASSFPGAGGYNEQFF. Filled out from reference TRBV28 and TRBJ2-1, the complete variable domain reads DVKVTQSSRYLVKRTGEKVFLECVQDMDHENMFWYRQDPGLGLRLIYFSYDVKMKEKGDIPEGYSVSREKKERFSLILESASTNQTSMYLCASSFPGAGGYNEQFFGPGTRLTVL.